The 23 T cell receptor beta chains reported below all come from one sample, sequenced in a study of blood T cells in healthy people across ages. Next came a second PCR, run for about 7 to 12 cycles, which used a sample-barcoded 5' primer along with a J-beta primer mix. TCRdb re-called the 5' RACE reads with MiXCR, one entry per CDR3 protein. The table has under 1,000,000 distinct CDR3 sequences, around 36% seen once. Material: blood. These receptors were obtained from a young man in good health.

Only a few counts were recorded for this clonotype. The genes are TRBV6-5 and TRBJ2-4; D perhaps matches TRBD1 (7 bases). CDR3 length: 15 amino acids. Germline lookup yields CDR1 MNHEY and CDR2 SVGAGI. V lost 6 bases, J lost 1 base, and 13 bases lay in between. CDR3 coding DNA: TGTGCCAGCAGACCAGGGGGGCAGGCCAAAAACATTCAGTACTTC. This sequence encodes CASRPGGQAKNIQYF.

The sample holds a few counts of this clonotype. The V call is TRBV6-2 or TRBV6-3, the J call TRBJ1-1, with D hard to call. The germline gives CDR1 MNHEY, CDR2 SVGEGT. The CDR3 extends over 13 amino acids. V lost 0 bases, J lost 7 bases, and 9 bases lay in between. The CDR3 nucleotides read TGTGCCAGCAGTTACTCGAGCCCACTTGAAGCTTTCTTT. This sequence encodes CASSYSSPLEAFF.

The rearrangement joins TRBV12-3 or TRBV12-4 to TRBJ2-1, with D possibly TRBD1 on 6 matching bases. The CDR3 runs to 11 residues. Trimming removed 4 bases at V and 9 bases at J, with 7 bases between. The CDR3 loop is CASSWTVEQFF. The CDR3 DNA is TGTGCCAGCAGTTGGACAGTTGAGCAGTTCTTC.

The gene calls are TRBV20-1 and TRBJ2-4; D remains unclear. Deletions cut 6 bases from V and 3 bases from J, with 12 bases between. CDR3 length equals 13 residues. Germline V gives CDR1 DFQATT, CDR2 SNEGSKA (reference sequence). The CDR3, as DNA: TGCAGTGCCTTATTATCTGGCAAAAACATTCAGTACTTC. This sequence encodes CSALLSGKNIQYF.

This clonotype was detected a few times. The gene calls are TRBV6-5 and TRBJ2-5, with 8 bases lining up with TRBD1. After removal of 0 bases from V and 11 bases from J, the junction contained 11 bases not matched to a gene. CDR3 size: 15 residues. The germline gives CDR1 MNHEY, CDR2 SVGAGI. In DNA form, the CDR3 reads TGTGCCAGCAGTTACTCCCACAGGGGGTGGGATGAGCAGTACTTC. It specifies CASSYSHRGWDEQYF.

In this sample, this clonotype turned up a few times. CDR3 DNA: TGTGCCAGTACAACAGGGCCTAAGGGCTACACCTTC. Translating it yields CASTTGPKGYTF. The chain uses TRBV2 and TRBJ1-2; the D gene is possibly TRBD1 (6 bases). V dropped 9 bases and J dropped 8 bases, with 16 bases sitting between them. CDR1 SNHLY and CDR2 FYNNEI come from the germline V gene. CDR3 length equals 12 residues. Filled out from reference TRBV2 and TRBJ1-2, the complete variable domain reads EPEVTQTPSHQVTQMGQEVILRCVPISNHLYFYWYRQILGQKVEFLVSFYNNEISEKSEIFDDQFSVERPDGSNFTLKIRSTKLEDSAMYFCASTTGPKGYTFGSGTRLTVV.

Note on this clonotype: One base away lies a much larger clone, so this may be a sequencing read error. The rearrangement joins TRBV20-1 to TRBJ2-5, with a weak D call TRBD2 (5 bases). V was trimmed by 8 bases and J by 2 bases, leaving 21 bases between them. The CDR3 length is 15 residues. Germline-derived CDR1 and CDR2 are DFQATT and SNEGSKA (reference sequence). CDR3 DNA sequence: TGCAGTACTACTAGAGCTTGGGGATCTCAAGAGACCCAGTACTTC. Protein sequence: CSTTRAWGSQETQYF.

V usage is TRBV12-3 or TRBV12-4 and J usage is TRBJ2-6; D is ambiguous. V lost 2 bases, J lost 0 bases, and 11 bases lay in between. The CDR3 has 17 amino acids. CDR3 DNA sequence: TGTGCCAGCAGTTTATGGGTCGAACACTCTGGGGCCAACGTCCTGACTTTC. Translation: CASSLWVEHSGANVLTF.

In its sample, this clonotype was seen many times. V is TRBV10-2 and J is TRBJ2-7; no definite D call. Trimming cost V 3 bases and J 2 bases, with 5 bases left between them. The length of the CDR3 is 12 residues. Germline values: CDR1 WSHSY, CDR2 SAAADI. This chain's CDR3 is CASSDFPYEQYF. The CDR3 DNA is TGCGCCAGCAGTGATTTCCCCTACGAGCAGTACTTC.

The table lists this clonotype with a few counts. The CDR3 DNA follows: TGCAGCGTTGATTCGTGGACAGGGGGGATGAACACTGAAGCTTTCTTT. Translating gives CSVDSWTGGMNTEAFF. The chain links TRBV29-1 to TRBJ1-1; TRBD1 matches 10 bases. Germline V gives CDR1 SQVTM, CDR2 ANQGSEA. V shed 3 bases and J 0 bases; nucleotides not matched to a gene: 7. The CDR3 is made up of 16 amino acids.

The genes are TRBV12-3 or TRBV12-4 and TRBJ1-4; maybe TRBD1 (5 bases). V shed 5 bases and J shed 7 bases, with 17 bases lying between them. The CDR3 totals 15 residues. CDR3 loop: CASSPLRGSGEKLFF. The CDR3, as DNA: TGTGCCAGCAGTCCGTTGAGGGGATCTGGTGAAAAACTGTTTTTT.

The chain recombines TRBV4-3 with TRBJ2-7, with no clear D. The CDR3 consists of 13 residues. V was cut by 0 bases and J by 4 bases, with 7 bases left in between. Germline V gene lookup returns CDR1 LGHNA and CDR2 YSLEER. The CDR3 loop reads CASSQDIGYEQYF. The CDR3 bases are TGCGCCAGCAGCCAAGATATCGGGTACGAGCAGTACTTC.

V usage is TRBV5-1 and J usage is TRBJ1-4; D gene unclear. CDR1 is SGHRS and CDR2 is YFSETQ in the germline V gene. Trimming took off 0 bases at V and 4 bases at J, with 7 bases between the two ends. The CDR3 totals 14 residues. CDR3 sequence reads: CASSLGLVNEKLFF. CDR3 nucleotides: TGCGCCAGCAGCTTGGGGTTGGTTAATGAAAAACTGTTTTTT.

In its sample, this clonotype was seen a few times. The chain combines TRBV30 with TRBJ1-2; TRBD1 might be the D (5 bases). V was cut by 3 bases and J by 4 bases, with 12 bases left in between. This CDR3 has 13 amino acids. Germline assignment: CDR1 GTSNPN and CDR2 SVGIG (reference sequence). The CDR3 DNA is TGTGCCTGGAGGAGAGGGGCCTTCTATGGCTACACCTTC. It translates to CAWRRGAFYGYTF.

The chain combines TRBV29-1 with TRBJ2-7; possibly TRBD1 for D (5 bases). This CDR3 is 12 amino acids long. Trimming shortened V by 4 bases and J by 7 bases, and 14 bases separated the two germline ends. Germline V gene sequence: CDR1 SQVTM, CDR2 ANQGSEA. The CDR3, as DNA: TGCAGCGTTGTGGGGCCAAGGGAAGAGCAGTACTTC. It encodes CSVVGPREEQYF.

This clonotype was recorded many times. The V call is TRBV4-1, the J call TRBJ2-2; perhaps TRBD2 as D (6 bases). Germline assignment: CDR1 MGHRA and CDR2 YSYEKL. V was clipped by 4 bases and J by 3 bases, with 6 bases between them. The CDR3 has 13 amino acids. The CDR3 sequence: CASSPGDTGELFF. In nucleotides, the CDR3 is TGCGCCAGCAGCCCGGGGGACACCGGGGAGCTGTTTTTT.

This clonotype has more than one count but fewer than ten. The chain has TRBV12-3 or TRBV12-4 and TRBJ2-7; D is unresolved. The CDR3 contains 11 residues. V was cut by 7 bases and J by 7 bases, with 11 bases left in between. CDR3 nucleotide sequence: TGTGCCAGCACCCTAGATAGTGAGCAGTACTTC. As protein: CASTLDSEQYF.

This chain uses TRBV12-3 or TRBV12-4 with TRBJ2-2; 7 bases map to TRBD1. The CDR3 is made up of 16 amino acids. After removal of 3 bases from V and 1 base from J, the junction contained 5 bases not matched to a gene. The CDR3 sequence is CASSFGRTGNTGELFF. The DNA for the CDR3 is TGTGCCAGCAGTTTTGGCCGGACAGGGAACACCGGGGAGCTGTTTTTT.

The chain joins TRBV28 to TRBJ2-7, with D maybe TRBD2 (6 bases). The germline gives CDR1 MDHEN, CDR2 SYDVKM. The CDR3 length is 11 residues. V gave up 7 bases and J gave up 8 bases, with 12 bases separating them. DNA for the CDR3: TGTGCCAGCAAGACTAGTTGGCAGCAGTACTTC. Encoded protein: CASKTSWQQYF.

Written as DNA, the CDR3 is TGTGCCAGCAGTTACTCGGGGGACAGTGGGCCGGGTTCACCCCTCCACTTT. Translation: CASSYSGDSGPGSPLHF. The chain combines TRBV6-5 with TRBJ1-6, with 7 positions matching TRBD1. This CDR3 is 17 amino acids long. Per the germline V gene, CDR1 is MNHEY and CDR2 is SVGAGI. The junction had 11 bases not matched to a gene; V was cut back by 0 bases and J by 9 bases.

Notes on this clonotype: A junction end diverges from the germline sequence, so it may reflect a read error. This chain connects TRBV12-3 or TRBV12-4 to TRBJ2-4; a possible D gene is TRBD1 (5 bases). The CDR3 has 15 amino acids. The CDR3 DNA reads TGTGCCAGCAGTTTTGACAGCGAAGCCAAAAGCATTCAGTACTTC. Encoded protein: CASSFDSEAKSIQYF.

V gene TRBV7-9 combines with J gene TRBJ1-1; D not resolved. This CDR3 spans 17 amino acids. V was cut by 2 bases and J by 1 base, with 17 bases left in between. CDR1 is SEHNR and CDR2 is FQNEAQ in the germline V gene (reference sequence). CDR3: CASSLPAAYRGNTEAFF. The CDR3, as DNA: TGTGCCAGCAGCTTACCTGCCGCCTATCGGGGGAACACTGAAGCTTTCTTT.

This clonotype has more than one count but fewer than ten. V is TRBV30 and J is TRBJ2-1; D is possibly TRBD2 (6 bases). This CDR3 comprises 13 residues. Trimming left V 0 bases short and J 9 bases short, with 12 bases between. The germline gives CDR1 GTSNPN, CDR2 SVGIG (reference sequence). In DNA form, the CDR3 reads TGTGCCTGGAGTGTGCGTAGAGCGGGTGAGCAGTTCTTC. This sequence encodes CAWSVRRAGEQFF. Filled out from reference TRBV30 and TRBJ2-1, the complete variable domain reads SQTIHQWPATLVQPVGSPLSLECTVEGTSNPNLYWYRQAAGRGLQLLFYSVGIGQISSEVPQNLSASRPQDRQFILSSKKLLLSDSGFYLCAWSVRRAGEQFFGPGTRLTVL.